Listed below are T cell receptor beta chains from one sample, sequenced in a study of type 1 and type 2 diabetes patients. TCRdb re-derived calls from the multiplex PCR reads in MiXCR, one entry per CDR3 protein. Among fewer than 350,000 distinct CDR3 sequences listed, roughly 48% were seen once. The sample was peripheral blood mononuclear cells (PBMCs). Receptors originate from a man between 18 and 29 years old with type 2 diabetes. Each CDR3 is given with its conserved first and last residue. Some rows have no size entry. The others give once, few or many, or a class for an expanded clone.

v_gene	abundance	j_gene	CDR3aa
TRBV10-3	.	TRBJ2-1	CAIRGTNEQFF
TRBV9	.	TRBJ2-2	CASSVAPNPNTGELFF
TRBV9	.	TRBJ2-1	CASSEGPSGIVEQFF
TRBV12-5	few	TRBJ2-7	CASGGLRDSKTYEQYF
TRBV15	many	TRBJ2-7	CATSRERAGGAYEQYF
TRBV5-1	few	TRBJ1-1	CASSGGTGNTEAFF
TRBV5-1	.	TRBJ2-7	CASSLGDGRYEQYF
TRBV25-1	.	TRBJ2-7	CVSSEALTEINEQYF
TRBV28	.	TRBJ2-6	CASSFRAITSGANVLTF
TRBV29-1	.	TRBJ1-2	CSVEDRGVNYGYTF
TRBV2	few	TRBJ2-1	CASGGIYNEQFF
TRBV10-2	many	TRBJ2-5	CASSDSGAEETQYF
TRBV6-6	.	TRBJ1-4	CASSRTGLFGEKLFF
TRBV30	few	TRBJ1-1	CAWRGGQGNTEAFF
TRBV20-1	.	TRBJ1-5	CSARIRGVVGRDQPQHF
TRBV12-3/TRBV12-4	.	TRBJ2-5	CASSLSGGTQYF
TRBV7-2	few	TRBJ1-6	CASSRIQGYNSPLHF
TRBV2	few	TRBJ2-1	CASGVAGGHRNEQFF